These 3 T cell receptor beta chains share one sample of origin, sequenced in a study of blood T cell repertoires in COVID-19. Clones were sequenced by immunoSEQ multiplex PCR, and TCRdb holds only the in-frame ones, with some missing. The profile shows more than 65,000 clones, about four fifths of them singletons. Sequencing was performed on peripheral blood. Source of these receptors: a human donor in a cohort sampled during active COVID-19.

Here the CDR3 reads CASSQDFGQSAQPQHF. The CDR3 DNA reads as TGTGCCAGCAGCCAAGATTTCGGACAGTCCGCTCAGCCCCAGCATTTT. The J gene is TRBJ1-5, the V gene TRBV4-2, with D possibly TRBD1 on 6 matching bases. V was trimmed by 0 bases and J by 6 bases, leaving 15 bases between them. There are 16 residues in the CDR3. Germline-derived CDR1 and CDR2 are LGHNA and YNFKEQ.

This rearrangement joins TRBV5-6 to TRBJ2-7; tentatively, D is TRBD1 (6 bases). Germline loops: CDR1 SGHDT, CDR2 YYEEEE. The CDR3 totals 15 residues. Between the trimmed V and J ends, which lost 5 bases and 3 bases, there was a span of 18 bases. This chain's CDR3 is CASSDTTGIGYEQYF. The CDR3 DNA reads TGTGCCAGCAGTGACACAACAGGGATCGGCTACGAGCAGTACTTC.

The V and J genes are TRBV9 and TRBJ1-2; 12 bases line up with TRBD1. The germline V gene has CDR1 SGDLS and CDR2 YYNGEE. The CDR3 has 14 amino acids. Unmatched junction bases numbered 5, after V lost 4 bases and J lost 7 bases. The CDR3 protein is CASSPGQGARGYTF. The CDR3 DNA follows: TGTGCCAGCAGCCCGGGACAGGGGGCTCGTGGCTACACCTTC.